These 18 T cell receptor beta chains were sequenced from one sample in a study of T cell clonality in common variable immunodeficiency. The table came from immunoSEQ multiplex PCR; TCRdb's copy has only in-frame clones and leaves some out. The sample is made up of under 35,000 clones, none counted only once. Sequencing input: peripheral blood mononuclear cells. The receptor source for this set is a person between 18 and 75 years old in good health.

As to this clone: The read stops 3 residues short of the end of the CDR3; the missing end is completed from the germline J gene. V is TRBV7-9 and J is TRBJ1-2; 8 bases agree with TRBD1. The CDR3 runs to 13 residues. Germline V gives CDR1 SEHNR, CDR2 FQNEAQ (reference sequence). CDR3 amino acids: CAAARTGLSDYTF. The sequenced CDR3 bases are TGTGCAGCTGCGCGGACAGGGTTGAGCGAC.

The sample holds many counts of this clone. The DNA ends 3 residues before the CDR3 does, and the rest of the CDR3 is filled in from the germline J gene. The V and J genes are TRBV5-1 and TRBJ2-3, with 8 bases aligning to TRBD1. J was trimmed by 6 bases and V by 0 bases; bases with no gene match: 3. Looked up from germline, CDR1 is SGHRS and CDR2 is YFSETQ. The CDR3 loop spans 14 amino acids. CDR3 in amino acids: CASSLGQGRDTQYF. Incomplete CDR3 DNA: TGCGCCAGCAGCTTGGGACAGGGGAGGGATACG. The entire variable domain, with the rest obtained from reference TRBV5-1 and TRBJ2-3, is as follows: KAGVTQTPRYLIKTRGQQVTLSCSPISGHRSVSWYQQTPGQGLQFLFEYFSETQRNKGNFPGRFSGRQFSNSRSEMNVSTLELGDSALYLCASSLGQGRDTQYFGPGTRLTVL.

This clone was counted at least ten times. The read falls 3 residues short of the CDR3 end, and the missing part is taken from the germline J gene. This chain links TRBV9 with TRBJ2-2; the D gene is possibly TRBD1 (5 bases). The germline V gene has CDR1 SGDLS and CDR2 YYNGEE. V was cut by 0 bases and J by 6 bases, with 9 bases left in between. This CDR3 comprises 14 residues. CDR3 sequence reads: CASSVGRVAGELFF. CDR3 DNA, as far as it was read: TGTGCCAGCAGCGTAGGCAGGGTCGCCGGGGAG.

This clone has ten or more counts. The read ends 3 residues shy of where the CDR3 ends; the end is completed using the germline J gene. V is TRBV5-1 and J is TRBJ2-3, with a possible D match to TRBD2 (7 bases). Per the germline V gene, CDR1 is SGHRS and CDR2 is YFSETQ. The V and J ends lost 1 base and 4 bases respectively, with 13 bases between them. This CDR3 has 15 amino acids. The sequenced CDR3 bases are TGCGCCAGCAGCTTGTGGGCGGGGGCTGCAGATACG. This encodes CASSLWAGAADT. The entire CDR3 protein is CASSLWAGAADTQYF.

Many counts were recorded for this clone. The CDR3 end is not reached by the read, which stops 3 residues before it; the germline J gene fills it in. This chain joins TRBV19 and TRBJ2-7, with 9 bases matching TRBD1. V was clipped by 7 bases and J by 6 bases; unmatched bases: 7. Germline V CDR1 and CDR2: LNHDA, SQIVND (reference sequence). This CDR3 has 13 amino acids. CDR3 DNA (partial): TGTGCCAGTAAAAGGACAGGGGTAGGCGAG. This encodes CASKRTGVGE. The CDR3 in its entirety is CASKRTGVGEQYF.

This clone appeared many times. The CDR3 is cut off 3 residues early in the read; its end comes from the germline J gene. V usage is TRBV20-1 and J usage is TRBJ2-1; D is uncertain. CDR1 DFQATT and CDR2 SNEGSKA come from the germline V gene (reference sequence). Trimming pared 3 bases from V and 8 bases from J, leaving 11 bases between. This CDR3 has 12 residues. CDR3 sequence reads: CSASVRRDEQFF. The DNA read from the CDR3 is TGCAGTGCTAGTGTCAGAAGGGATGAG.

This clone was seen ten or more times. The CDR3 is cut off 3 residues early in the read; its end comes from the germline J gene. The chain recombines TRBV5-1 with TRBJ1-6, with D tentatively TRBD1 (6 bases). CDR1 SGHRS and CDR2 YFSETQ come from the germline V gene. The CDR3 length is 15 residues. Trimming stripped 0 bases from V and 10 bases from J, with 14 bases between. CDR3 sequence: CASSLEGRGSSPLHF. The CDR3 DNA, read in part, is TGCGCCAGCAGCTTGGAGGGCAGGGGTAGCTCACCC.

This clone was picked up many times. The sequenced fragment ends 3 residues before the CDR3 boundary, so the rest is inferred from the germline J gene. This sequence joins TRBV7-9 and TRBJ2-2; the D gene is possibly TRBD2 (6 bases). The CDR3 loop spans 14 amino acids. Per the germline V gene, CDR1 is SEHNR and CDR2 is FQNEAQ (reference sequence). Trimming left V 0 bases short and J 9 bases short, with 11 bases between. The DNA read from the CDR3 is TGTGCCAGCAGCTTAGCCGGGGGTTTGAGGGAG. Protein sequence: CASSLAGGLRE. The complete CDR3 protein is CASSLAGGLRELFF.

This clone appeared many times. The read comes to an end 3 residues before the CDR3 does, leaving the germline J gene to fill in the end. The chain has TRBV12-3 or TRBV12-4 and TRBJ2-2, with D unclear. V was cut by 3 bases and J by 0 bases, with 8 bases left in between. The CDR3 has 15 residues. The CDR3 protein is CASSLSITNTGELFF. CDR3 DNA (partial): TGTGCCAGCAGTTTGAGCATTACGAACACCGGGGAG.

As to this clone: With the read ending 3 residues before the CDR3 end, the germline J gene is used to fill in that end. The chain recombines TRBV11-1 with TRBJ2-7; a possible D gene is TRBD1 (8 bases). The CDR3 totals 14 residues. Germline V gene lookup returns CDR1 SGHAT and CDR2 FQDESV (reference sequence). V lost 5 bases, J lost 2 bases, and 13 bases lay in between. The sequenced part of the CDR3 DNA is TGTGCCAGCAGCACAACAGGGGGGGCCTACGAG. It specifies CASSTTGGAYE. From start to end, the CDR3 is CASSTTGGAYEQYF. Complete variable domain (other parts from reference TRBV11-1 and TRBJ2-7): EAEVAQSPRYKITEKSQAVAFWCDPISGHATLYWYRQILGQGPELLVQFQDESVVDDSQLPKDRFSAERLKGVDSTLKIQPAELGDSAMYLCASSTTGGAYEQYFGPGTRLTVT.

This clone was seen repeatedly, ten times or more. Coverage ceases 3 residues before the CDR3 finishes, and the germline J gene fills in the end. The genes are TRBV20-1 and TRBJ2-3, with TRBD2 identical over 10 bases. There are 15 residues in the CDR3. The germline CDR1 and CDR2 sequences are DFQATT and SNEGSKA (reference sequence). CDR3 residues: CSAIVAGGTQETQYF. The sequenced part of the CDR3 DNA is TGCAGTGCCATCGTAGCGGGAGGCACACAAGAGACG.

A remark on this clone: The CDR3 end lies 3 residues beyond the end of the read and is filled in from the germline J gene. The chain combines TRBV7-9 with TRBJ1-2; weak D call: TRBD1 (6 bases). Germline V CDR1 and CDR2: SEHNR, FQNEAQ (reference sequence). This CDR3 is 14 amino acids long. This chain's CDR3 is CASTEAGAHYDYTF. The sequenced CDR3 bases are TGTGCCAGCACCGAAGCGGGGGCCCACTACGAC.

This clone was counted many times. The observed sequence ends 3 residues before the CDR3 terminus, with the missing tail filled in from the germline J gene. The chain has TRBV11-2 and TRBJ1-1, with D hard to call. The CDR3 is made up of 12 amino acids. The V gene lost 7 bases and the J gene lost 7 bases, with 13 bases spanning the gap. CDR1 and CDR2 (germline): SGHAT, FQNNGV. CDR3 DNA (partial): TGTGCCAGCACATCGAACGCGTTTGAA. As protein: CASTSNAFE. The entire CDR3 sequence reads CASTSNAFEAFF.

This clone was recorded at least ten times. The observed sequence ends 3 residues before the CDR3 terminus, with the missing tail filled in from the germline J gene. The chain recombines TRBV30 with TRBJ1-2; 11 bases match TRBD1. CDR1 GTSNPN and CDR2 SVGIG come from the germline V gene (reference sequence). The CDR3 totals 14 residues. V shed 1 base and J 6 bases; nucleotides not matched to a gene: 4. The CDR3 DNA, read in part, is TGTGCCTGGAGTGGAGGACAGGGGGCCCATGGC. Its translation is CAWSGGQGAHG. From start to end, the CDR3 is CAWSGGQGAHGYTF.

Remarks on this clone: With a much larger clone just one base away, this may be a read error. The CDR3 is cut off 3 residues early in the read; its end comes from the germline J gene. The V call is TRBV19, the J call TRBJ1-4; a possible D gene is TRBD1 (5 bases). Germline CDR1 reads LNHDA; CDR2 reads SQIVND (reference sequence). This CDR3 spans 16 amino acids. Partial CDR3 DNA: TGTGCCAGTAGTTCGGTCCCCTCAGGTGGGGCCAACGTA. It yields the protein CASSSVPSGGANV. The CDR3 in its entirety is CASSSVPSGGANVLFF.

This clone was detected many times. The read comes to an end 3 residues before the CDR3 does, leaving the germline J gene to fill in the end. The chain combines TRBV30 with TRBJ1-3; D is perhaps TRBD1 (5 bases). V was pared by 5 bases and J by 2 bases, with 16 bases between. CDR1 and CDR2 (germline): GTSNPN, SVGIG (reference sequence). The CDR3 consists of 15 residues. CDR3 DNA (partial): TGTGCCTGGGGGGACTTCCCGGGTCCTGGAAACACC. This gives the protein CAWGDFPGPGNT. The entire CDR3 sequence reads CAWGDFPGPGNTIYF.

This clone was recorded at least ten times. This CDR3 is CSAPRSERGETQYF. The sequenced part of the CDR3 DNA is TGCAGTGCTCCCCGGTCGGAGCGGGGAGAGACG. The chain couples TRBV20-1 to TRBJ2-3, with 7 bases aligning to TRBD2. The read ends 3 residues early relative to the CDR3; the germline J gene fills the gap. CDR3 length: 14 residues. Germline V gives CDR1 DFQATT, CDR2 SNEGSKA (reference sequence).

This clone was seen at least ten times. The DNA ends 3 residues before the CDR3 does, and the rest of the CDR3 is filled in from the germline J gene. This chain joins TRBV3-1 (or the pseudogene TRBV3-2) and TRBJ2-7, with D unresolved. With 3 bases removed from V and 0 bases from J, the gap between germline ends came to 6 bases. Germline V gene data show CDR1 as LGHDT and CDR2 as YNNKEL (reference sequence). CDR3 length equals 13 residues. The sequenced part of the CDR3 DNA is TGTGCCAGCAGCCACAGGATCTCCTACGAG. Translated: CASSHRISYE. The CDR3 as a whole reads CASSHRISYEQYF.